This TCR beta chain is from a study of blood T cells in healthy people across ages. The wider study: Template switching caught about one barcoded beta molecule for each two T cells.

PCR was performed a second time for about 7 to 11 cycles using a sample-barcoded 5' primer and a J-beta primer mix. Each cDNA was tagged by a template-switch adaptor containing 12 random nucleotides. Per-sample output comprised a minimum of 3 million paired-end reads containing CDR3. One entry per CDR3 protein, called by TCRdb with MiXCR from the 5' RACE reads. The sample holds 1,500,000 or so distinct CDR3 sequences, 35% to 45% seen once. The CDR3 consists of 16 residues. V trimming: 4 bases; J trimming: 3 bases; junction bases outside the gene matches: 7. Germline CDR1 LGHNA, CDR2 YSLEER. This TCR came from a woman in her late teens or twenties in good health. V is TRBV4-3 and J is TRBJ2-2, with 8 bases lining up with TRBD1. Sequenced: blood. The CDR3 nucleotides are TGCGCCAGCAGCCGGTTGGGGACAGGATACACCGGGGAGCTGTTTTTT. This translates into CASSRLGTGYTGELFF.